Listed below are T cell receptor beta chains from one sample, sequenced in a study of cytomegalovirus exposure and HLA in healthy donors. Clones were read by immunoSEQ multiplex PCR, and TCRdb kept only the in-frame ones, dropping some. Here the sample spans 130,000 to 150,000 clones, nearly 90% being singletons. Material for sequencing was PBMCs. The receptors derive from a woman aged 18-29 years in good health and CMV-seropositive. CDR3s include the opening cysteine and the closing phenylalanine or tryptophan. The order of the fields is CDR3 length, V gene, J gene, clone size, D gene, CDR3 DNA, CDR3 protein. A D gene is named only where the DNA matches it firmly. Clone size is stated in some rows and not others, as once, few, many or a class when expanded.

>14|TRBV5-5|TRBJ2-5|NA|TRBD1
TGTGCCAGCAGCCTTACAGGGGGCGCAAAGACCCAGTACTTC
CASSLTGGAKTQYF
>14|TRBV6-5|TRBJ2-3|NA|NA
TGTGCCAGCAGCTACACGTTAGACACAGATACGCAGTATTTT
CASSYTLDTDTQYF
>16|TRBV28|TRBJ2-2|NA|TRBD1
TGTGCCAGCGCCTCCACGGACAGGGGGCGAACCGGGGAGCTGTTTTTT
CASASTDRGRTGELFF
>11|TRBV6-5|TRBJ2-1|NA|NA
TGTGCCAGCAGTGCGAGCGGTGAGCAGTTCTTC
CASSASGEQFF
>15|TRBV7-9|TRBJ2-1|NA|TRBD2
TGTGCCAGCAGCCATAGCGGGGGCCCATTCAATGAGCAGTTCTTC
CASSHSGGPFNEQFF
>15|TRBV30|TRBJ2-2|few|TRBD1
TGTGCCTGGAGCCTCCGGGACAGGGAGACCGGGGAGCTGTTTTTT
CAWSLRDRETGELFF
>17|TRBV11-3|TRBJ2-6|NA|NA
TGTGCCAGCAGCTTACTGTCGATTCGCGGAGAACCTCGAGGCCTGACTTTC
CASSLLSIRGEPRGLTF
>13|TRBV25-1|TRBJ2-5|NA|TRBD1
TGTGCCAGCAGTGGGGACAGTGAAGAGACCCAGTACTTC
CASSGDSEETQYF
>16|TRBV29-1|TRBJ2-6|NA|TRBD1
TGCAGCGTTGTGCCAGGGGGCGCTTACGGGGCCAACGTCCTGACTTTC
CSVVPGGAYGANVLTF
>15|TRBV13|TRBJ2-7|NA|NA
TGTGCCAGCAGCTTAGATGGAGGGAGCTCCTACGAGCAGTACTTC
CASSLDGGSSYEQYF
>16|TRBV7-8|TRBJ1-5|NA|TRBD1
TGTGCCAGCAGGCCAGCCCGTGGACAGGGGGTTCAGCCCCAGCATTTT
CASRPARGQGVQPQHF
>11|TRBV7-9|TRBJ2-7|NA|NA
TGTGCCAGCAGCTCAGGGGTCGAGCAGTACTTC
CASSSGVEQYF
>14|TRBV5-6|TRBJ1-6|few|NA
TGTGCCAGCAGCTTGGACCGGGTCGGGTCACCCCTCCACTTT
CASSLDRVGSPLHF
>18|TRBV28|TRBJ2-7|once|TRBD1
TGTGCCAGCAGTTTATCACGCGGAGACAGGGCCGACTCCTACGAGCAGTACTTC
CASSLSRGDRADSYEQYF
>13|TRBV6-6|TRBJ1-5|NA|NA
TGTGCCAGCAGTCGACAGGTGAATCAGCCCCAGCATTTT
CASSRQVNQPQHF
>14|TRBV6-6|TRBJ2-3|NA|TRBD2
TGTGCCAGCACCGGACCGGGGGGGCCAGATACGCAGTATTTT
CASTGPGGPDTQYF
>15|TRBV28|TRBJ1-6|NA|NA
TGTGCCAGCAGTCTCCCCCAGGGGATGAGTTCACCCCTCCACTTT
CASSLPQGMSSPLHF
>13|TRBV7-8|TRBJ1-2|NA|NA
TGTGCCAGCAGCACTGGAGTTTACTATGGCTACACCTTC
CASSTGVYYGYTF